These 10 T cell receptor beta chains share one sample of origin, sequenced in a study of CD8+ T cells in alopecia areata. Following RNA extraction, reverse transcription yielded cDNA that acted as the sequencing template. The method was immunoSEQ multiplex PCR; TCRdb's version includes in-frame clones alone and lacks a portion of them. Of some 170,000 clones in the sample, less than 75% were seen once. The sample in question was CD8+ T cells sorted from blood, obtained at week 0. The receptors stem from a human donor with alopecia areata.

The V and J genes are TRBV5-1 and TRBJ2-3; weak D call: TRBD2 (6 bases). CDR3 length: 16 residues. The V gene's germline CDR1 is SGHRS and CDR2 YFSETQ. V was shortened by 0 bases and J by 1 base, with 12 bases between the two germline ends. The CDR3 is CASSLAREDGTDTQYF. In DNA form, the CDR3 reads TGCGCCAGCAGCTTGGCCAGGGAGGATGGCACAGATACGCAGTATTTT.

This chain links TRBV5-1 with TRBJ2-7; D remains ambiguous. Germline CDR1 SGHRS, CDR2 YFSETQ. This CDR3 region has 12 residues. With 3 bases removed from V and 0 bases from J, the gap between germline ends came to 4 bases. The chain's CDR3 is CASSWNSYEQYF. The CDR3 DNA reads TGCGCCAGCAGCTGGAACTCCTACGAGCAGTACTTC.

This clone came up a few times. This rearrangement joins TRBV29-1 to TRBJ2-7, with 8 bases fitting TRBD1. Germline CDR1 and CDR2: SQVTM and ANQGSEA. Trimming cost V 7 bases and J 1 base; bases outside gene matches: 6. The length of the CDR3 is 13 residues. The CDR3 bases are TGCAGCGCCCGGACAGGGAATTCCTACGAGCAGTACTTC. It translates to CSARTGNSYEQYF.

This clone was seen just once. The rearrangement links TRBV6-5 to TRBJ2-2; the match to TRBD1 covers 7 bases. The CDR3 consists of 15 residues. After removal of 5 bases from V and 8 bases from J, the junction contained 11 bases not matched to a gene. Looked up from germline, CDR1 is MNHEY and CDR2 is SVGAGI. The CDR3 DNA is TGTGCCAGCAGTCCCGGGGACAGCGGTACAGGGGAGCTGTTTTTT. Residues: CASSPGDSGTGELFF.

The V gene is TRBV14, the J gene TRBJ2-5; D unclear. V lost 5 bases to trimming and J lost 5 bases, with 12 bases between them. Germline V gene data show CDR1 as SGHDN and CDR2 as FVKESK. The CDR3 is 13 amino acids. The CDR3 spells CASSLARLETQYF. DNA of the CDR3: TGTGCCAGCAGCTTGGCCAGGTTGGAGACCCAGTACTTC.

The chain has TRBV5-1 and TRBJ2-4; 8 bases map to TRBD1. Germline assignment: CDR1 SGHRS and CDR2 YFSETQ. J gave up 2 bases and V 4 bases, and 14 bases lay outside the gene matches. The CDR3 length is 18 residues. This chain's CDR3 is CASSTGRGREITKNIQYF. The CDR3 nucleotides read TGCGCCAGCAGCACAGGCAGGGGGCGCGAGATAACCAAAAACATTCAGTACTTC.

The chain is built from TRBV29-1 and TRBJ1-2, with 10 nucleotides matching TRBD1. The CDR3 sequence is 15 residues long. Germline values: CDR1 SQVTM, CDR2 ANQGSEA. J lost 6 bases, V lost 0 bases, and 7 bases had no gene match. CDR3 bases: TGCAGCGTTGAAGAGGGTACCGGGACAGGGGATGGCTACACCTTC. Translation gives CSVEEGTGTGDGYTF. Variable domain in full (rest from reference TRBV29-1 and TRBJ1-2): SAVISQKPSRDICQRGTSLTIQCQVDSQVTMMFWYRQQPGQSLTLIATANQGSEATYESGFVIDKFPISRPNLTFSTLTVSNMSPEDSSIYLCSVEEGTGTGDGYTFGSGTRLTVV.

CDR3 DNA: TGCAGCGTTGGGGGAGCGGGGGGGTTCAATGAGCAGTTCTTC. As protein: CSVGGAGGFNEQFF. The chain is built from TRBV29-1 and TRBJ2-1, with 10 nucleotides matching TRBD2. The CDR3 extends over 14 amino acids. Per germline, CDR1 SQVTM and CDR2 ANQGSEA. The V gene end was trimmed by 4 bases and the J gene end by 6 bases; junction bases not matched to a gene: 6.

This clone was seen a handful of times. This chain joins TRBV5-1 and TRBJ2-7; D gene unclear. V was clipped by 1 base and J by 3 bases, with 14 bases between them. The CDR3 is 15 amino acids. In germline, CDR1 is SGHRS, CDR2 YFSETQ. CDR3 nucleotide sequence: TGCGCCAGCAGCTTGTCCATTGGATCAGACTACGAGCAGTACTTC. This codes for CASSLSIGSDYEQYF.

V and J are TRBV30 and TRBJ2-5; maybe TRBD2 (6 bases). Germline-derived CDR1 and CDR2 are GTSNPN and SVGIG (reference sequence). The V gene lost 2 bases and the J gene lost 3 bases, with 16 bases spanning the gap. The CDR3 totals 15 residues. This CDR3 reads CAWSRSSGREETQYF. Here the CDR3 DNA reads TGTGCCTGGAGTCGATCCTCCGGGAGAGAAGAGACCCAGTACTTC.